This paragraph covers one T cell receptor beta chain sequence. No antigen is known for it. The data belong to a study of CD8 T cells in Susac syndrome. Study as a whole: Treatment at blood withdrawal was none, corticosteroids, or intravenous immunoglobulin alone in Susac syndrome patients.

An input of 0.5 to 1 ug of RNA was subjected to reverse transcription using random hexamers. Each CDR3 protein gets one entry after TCRdb re-called the immunoSEQ multiplex PCR reads with MiXCR. There are 200,000 to 300,000 distinct CDR3 sequences in the sample; almost 97% occur only once, and 0.1% lies in the top ten. Trimming took off 3 bases at V and 8 bases at J, with 7 bases between the two ends. CDR3 length: 12 residues. Study-level points and caveats: In Susac syndrome, CD4+ T cell repertoires lacked any clonal expansion.

FACS enriched CD8+ TEMRA cells, while bulk CD8+ and CD4+ were negatively isolated. The V and J genes are TRBV12-3 or TRBV12-4 and TRBJ2-2, with D uncertain. The TCR comes from a human donor with Susac syndrome. The sequencing input was CD4+ T cells from PBMCs. As DNA, the CDR3 is TGTGCCAGCAGTTTTTTTCCGGGGGAGCTGTTTTTT. Amino acid sequence: CASSFFPGELFF.